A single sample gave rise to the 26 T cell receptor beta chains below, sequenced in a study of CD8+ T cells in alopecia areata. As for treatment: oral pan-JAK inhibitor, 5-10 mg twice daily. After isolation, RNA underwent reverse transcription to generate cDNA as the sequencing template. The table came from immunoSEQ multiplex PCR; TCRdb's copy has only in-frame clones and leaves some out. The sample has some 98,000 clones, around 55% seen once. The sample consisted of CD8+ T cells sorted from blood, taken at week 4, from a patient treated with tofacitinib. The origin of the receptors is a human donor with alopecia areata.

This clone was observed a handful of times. This CDR3 is CASSLGEMGTYNEQFF. CDR3 sequence (DNA): TGTGCCAGCAGCTTAGGGGAGATGGGGACCTACAATGAGCAGTTCTTC. The rearrangement uses TRBV7-9 and TRBJ2-1; TRBD2 is a possible D gene (5 bases). CDR1 and CDR2 from the germline V gene are SEHNR and FQNEAQ (reference sequence). V lost 1 base and J lost 2, with 12 bases in between. This CDR3 region has 16 residues. The variable domain in full, with the rest retrieved from reference TRBV7-9 and TRBJ2-1, is DTGVSQNPRHKITKRGQNVTFRCDPISEHNRLYWYRQTLGQGPEFLTYFQNEAQLEKSRLLSDRFSAERPKGSFSTLEIQRTEQGDSAMYLCASSLGEMGTYNEQFFGPGTRLTVL.

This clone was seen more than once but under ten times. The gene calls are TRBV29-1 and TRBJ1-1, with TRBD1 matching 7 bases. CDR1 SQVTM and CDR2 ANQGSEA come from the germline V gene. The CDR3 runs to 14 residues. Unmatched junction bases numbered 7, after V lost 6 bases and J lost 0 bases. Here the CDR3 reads CSVAPTGMNTEAFF. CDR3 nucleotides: TGCAGCGTGGCCCCGACAGGGATGAACACTGAAGCTTTCTTT.

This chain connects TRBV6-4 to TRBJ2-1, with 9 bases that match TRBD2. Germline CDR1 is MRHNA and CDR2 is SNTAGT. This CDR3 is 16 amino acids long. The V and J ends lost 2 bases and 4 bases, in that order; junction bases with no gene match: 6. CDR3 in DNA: TGTGCCAGCAGTGACCTACCTAGCGGGGCATACAATGAGCAGTTCTTC. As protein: CASSDLPSGAYNEQFF.

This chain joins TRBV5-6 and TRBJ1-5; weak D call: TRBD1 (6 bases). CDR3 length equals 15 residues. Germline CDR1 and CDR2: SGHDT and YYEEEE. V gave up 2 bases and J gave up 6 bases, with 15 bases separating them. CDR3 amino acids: CASSFGGGTGQPQHF. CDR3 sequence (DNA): TGTGCCAGCAGCTTCGGGGGGGGCACGGGTCAGCCCCAGCATTTT.

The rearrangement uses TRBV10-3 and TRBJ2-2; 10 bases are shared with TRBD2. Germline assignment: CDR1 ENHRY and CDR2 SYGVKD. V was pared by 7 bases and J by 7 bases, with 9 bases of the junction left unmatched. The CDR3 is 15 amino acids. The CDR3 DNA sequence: TGTGCCATCAAGGCTAGCGGGAGTCTCAGCGGGGAGCTGTTTTTT. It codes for CAIKASGSLSGELFF.

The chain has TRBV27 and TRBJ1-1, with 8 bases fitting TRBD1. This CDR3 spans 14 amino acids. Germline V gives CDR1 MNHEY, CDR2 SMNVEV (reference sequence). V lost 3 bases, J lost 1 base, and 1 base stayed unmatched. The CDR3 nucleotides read TGTGCCAGCAGTTTGGGGACAGGGAACACTGAAGCTTTCTTT. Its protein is CASSLGTGNTEAFF.

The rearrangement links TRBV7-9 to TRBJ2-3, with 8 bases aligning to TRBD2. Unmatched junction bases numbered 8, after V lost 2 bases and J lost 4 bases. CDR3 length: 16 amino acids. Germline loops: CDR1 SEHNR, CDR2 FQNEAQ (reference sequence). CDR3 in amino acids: CASSLFGSGAADTQYF. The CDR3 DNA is TGTGCCAGCAGCTTATTCGGTAGCGGGGCAGCAGATACGCAGTATTTT.

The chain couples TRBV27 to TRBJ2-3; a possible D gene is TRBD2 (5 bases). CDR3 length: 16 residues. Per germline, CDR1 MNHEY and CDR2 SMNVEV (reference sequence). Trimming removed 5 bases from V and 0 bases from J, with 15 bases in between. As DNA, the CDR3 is TGTGCCAGCAGTCCCGGGGTAGTTGTTAGCACAGATACGCAGTATTTT. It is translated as CASSPGVVVSTDTQYF.

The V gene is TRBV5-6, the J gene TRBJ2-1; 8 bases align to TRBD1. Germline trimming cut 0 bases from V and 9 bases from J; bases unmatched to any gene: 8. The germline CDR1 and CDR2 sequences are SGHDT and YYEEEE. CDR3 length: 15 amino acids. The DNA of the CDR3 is TGTGCCAGCAGCTTGGTAAGGACAGGGACTGGTGAGCAGTTCTTC. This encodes CASSLVRTGTGEQFF.

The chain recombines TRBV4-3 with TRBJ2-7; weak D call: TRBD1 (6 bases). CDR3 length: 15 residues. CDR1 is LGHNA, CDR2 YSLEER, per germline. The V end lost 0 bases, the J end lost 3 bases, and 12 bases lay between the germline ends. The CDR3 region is CASSQDLGGSYEQYF. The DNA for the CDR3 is TGCGCCAGCAGCCAAGATCTAGGGGGAAGCTACGAGCAGTACTTC.

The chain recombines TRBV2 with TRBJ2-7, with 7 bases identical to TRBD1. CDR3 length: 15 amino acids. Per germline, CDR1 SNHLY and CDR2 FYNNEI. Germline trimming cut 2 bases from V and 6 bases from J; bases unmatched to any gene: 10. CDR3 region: CASSEYGLTGSEQYF. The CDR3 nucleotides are TGTGCCAGCAGTGAATACGGCTTGACAGGGTCCGAGCAGTACTTC.

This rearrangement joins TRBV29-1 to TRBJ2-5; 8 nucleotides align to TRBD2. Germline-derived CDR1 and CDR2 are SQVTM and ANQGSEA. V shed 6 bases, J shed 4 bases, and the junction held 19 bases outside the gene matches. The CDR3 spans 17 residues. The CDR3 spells CSVDGYYSGGPAETQYF. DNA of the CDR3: TGCAGCGTCGACGGATACTACTCGGGAGGGCCGGCAGAGACCCAGTACTTC.

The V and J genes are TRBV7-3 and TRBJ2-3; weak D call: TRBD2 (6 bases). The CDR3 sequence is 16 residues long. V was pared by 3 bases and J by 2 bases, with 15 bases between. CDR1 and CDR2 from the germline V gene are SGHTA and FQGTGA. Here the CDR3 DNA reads TGTGCCAGCAGCTTCCGCGGGGAGGTCATCACAGATACGCAGTATTTT. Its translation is CASSFRGEVITDTQYF.

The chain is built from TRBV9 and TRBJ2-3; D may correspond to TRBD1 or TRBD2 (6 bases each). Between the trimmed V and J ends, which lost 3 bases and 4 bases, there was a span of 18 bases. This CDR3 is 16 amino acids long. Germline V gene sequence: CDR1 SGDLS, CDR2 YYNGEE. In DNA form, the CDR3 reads TGTGCCAGCAGCGCCAACGGGGGACATCGATCAGATACGCAGTATTTT. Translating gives CASSANGGHRSDTQYF.

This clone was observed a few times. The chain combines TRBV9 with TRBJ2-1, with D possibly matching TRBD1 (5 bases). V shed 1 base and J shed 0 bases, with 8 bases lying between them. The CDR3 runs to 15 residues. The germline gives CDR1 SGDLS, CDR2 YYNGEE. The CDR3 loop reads CASSVKDNSYNEQFF. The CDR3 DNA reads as TGTGCCAGCAGCGTAAAGGACAACTCCTACAATGAGCAGTTCTTC.

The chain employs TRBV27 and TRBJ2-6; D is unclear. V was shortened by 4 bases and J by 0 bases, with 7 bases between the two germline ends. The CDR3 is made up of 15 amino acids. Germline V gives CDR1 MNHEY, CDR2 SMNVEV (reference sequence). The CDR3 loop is CASSSIGSGANVLTF. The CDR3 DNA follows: TGTGCCAGCAGTTCCATAGGCTCTGGGGCCAACGTCCTGACTTTC.

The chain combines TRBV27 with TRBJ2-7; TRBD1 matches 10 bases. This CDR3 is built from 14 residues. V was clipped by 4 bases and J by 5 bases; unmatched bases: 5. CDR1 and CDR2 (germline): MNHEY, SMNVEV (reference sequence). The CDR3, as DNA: TGTGCCAGCAGTTGGACAGGGGGACAGAACGAGCAGTACTTC. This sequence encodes CASSWTGGQNEQYF.

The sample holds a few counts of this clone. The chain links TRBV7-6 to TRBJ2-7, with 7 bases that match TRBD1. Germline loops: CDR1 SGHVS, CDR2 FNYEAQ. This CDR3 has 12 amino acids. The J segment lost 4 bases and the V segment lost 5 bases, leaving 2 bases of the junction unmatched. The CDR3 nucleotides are TGTGCCAGCAGCCCGACAGGGTACGAGCAGTACTTC. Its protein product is CASSPTGYEQYF.

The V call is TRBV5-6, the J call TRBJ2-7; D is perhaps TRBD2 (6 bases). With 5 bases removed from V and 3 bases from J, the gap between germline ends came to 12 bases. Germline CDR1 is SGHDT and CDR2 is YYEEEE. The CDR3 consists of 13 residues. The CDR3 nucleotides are TGTGCCAGCAGTGACGGGAGTGACTACGAGCAGTACTTC. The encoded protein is CASSDGSDYEQYF.

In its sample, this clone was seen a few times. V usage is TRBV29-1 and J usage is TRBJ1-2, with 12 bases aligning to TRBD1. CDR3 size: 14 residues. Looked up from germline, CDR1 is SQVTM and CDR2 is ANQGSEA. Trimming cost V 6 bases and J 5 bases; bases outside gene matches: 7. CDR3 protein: CSVGGGQGAYGYTF. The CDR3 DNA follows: TGCAGCGTCGGAGGGGGACAGGGGGCTTATGGCTACACCTTC.

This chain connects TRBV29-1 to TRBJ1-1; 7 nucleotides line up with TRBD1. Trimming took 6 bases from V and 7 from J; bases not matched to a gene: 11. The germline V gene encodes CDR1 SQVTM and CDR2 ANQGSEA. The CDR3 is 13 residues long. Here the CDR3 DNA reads TGCAGCGTCCATCTCCGGGACAGCCTTGAAGCTTTCTTT. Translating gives CSVHLRDSLEAFF.

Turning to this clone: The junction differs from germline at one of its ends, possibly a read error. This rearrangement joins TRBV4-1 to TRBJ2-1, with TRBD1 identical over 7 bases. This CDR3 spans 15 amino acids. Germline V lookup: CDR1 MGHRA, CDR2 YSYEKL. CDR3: CASSQEGGSHNEQFF. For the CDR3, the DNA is TGCGCCAGCAGCCAAGAAGGGGGCTCCCACAATGAGCAGTTCTTC.

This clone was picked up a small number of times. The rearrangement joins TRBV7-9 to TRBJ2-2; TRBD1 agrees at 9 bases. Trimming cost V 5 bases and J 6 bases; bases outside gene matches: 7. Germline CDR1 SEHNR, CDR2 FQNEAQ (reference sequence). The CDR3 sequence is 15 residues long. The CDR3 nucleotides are TGTGCCAGCAGCGGCTGGGACAGGGCGTCCGGGGAGCTGTTTTTT. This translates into CASSGWDRASGELFF.

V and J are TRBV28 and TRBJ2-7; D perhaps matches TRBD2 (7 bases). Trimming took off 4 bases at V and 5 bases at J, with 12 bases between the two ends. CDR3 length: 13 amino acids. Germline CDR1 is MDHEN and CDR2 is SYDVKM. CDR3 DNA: TGTGCCAGCAGTTGGGGGGGCGTCAACGAGCAGTACTTC. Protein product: CASSWGGVNEQYF. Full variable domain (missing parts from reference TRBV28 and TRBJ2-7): DVKVTQSSRYLVKRTGEKVFLECVQDMDHENMFWYRQDPGLGLRLIYFSYDVKMKEKGDIPEGYSVSREKKERFSLILESASTNQTSMYLCASSWGGVNEQYFGPGTRLTVT.

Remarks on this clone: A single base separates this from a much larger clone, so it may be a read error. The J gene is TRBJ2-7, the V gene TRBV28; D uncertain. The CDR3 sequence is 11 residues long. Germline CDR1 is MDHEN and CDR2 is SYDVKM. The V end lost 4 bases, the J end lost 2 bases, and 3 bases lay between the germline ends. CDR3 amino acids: CASSYTYEQYF. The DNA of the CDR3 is TGTGCCAGCAGTTACACCTACGAGCAGTACTTC.

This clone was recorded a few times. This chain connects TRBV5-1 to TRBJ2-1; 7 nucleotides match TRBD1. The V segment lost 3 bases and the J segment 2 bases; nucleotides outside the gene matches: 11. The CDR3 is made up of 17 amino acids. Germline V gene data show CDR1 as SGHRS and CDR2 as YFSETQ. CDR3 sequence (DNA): TGCGCCAGCAGCTCGTGGACCGGGACAGCGGCCTACAATGAGCAGTTCTTC. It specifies CASSSWTGTAAYNEQFF.